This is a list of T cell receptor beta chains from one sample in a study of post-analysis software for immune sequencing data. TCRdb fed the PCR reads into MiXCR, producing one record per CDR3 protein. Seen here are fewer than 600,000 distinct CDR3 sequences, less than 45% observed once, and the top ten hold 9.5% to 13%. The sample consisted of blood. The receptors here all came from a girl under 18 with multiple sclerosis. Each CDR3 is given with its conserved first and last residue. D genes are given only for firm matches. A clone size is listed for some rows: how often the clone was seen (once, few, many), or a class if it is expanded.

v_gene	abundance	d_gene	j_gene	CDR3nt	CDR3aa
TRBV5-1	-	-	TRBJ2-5	TGCGCCAGCAGCTTCCTAAGTCAAGAGACCCAGTACTTC	CASSFLSQETQYF
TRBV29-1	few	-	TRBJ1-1	TGCAGCGTTGTTACGAACACTGAAGCTTTCTTT	CSVVTNTEAFF
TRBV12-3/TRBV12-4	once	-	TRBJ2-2	TGTGCCAGCAGTTTCCCCTCCGGGGTCCCGAACACCGGGGAGCTGTTTTTT	CASSFPSGVPNTGELFF
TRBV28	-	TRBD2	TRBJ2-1	TGTGCCAGCTCTGCGGGAGGCACCTACAATGAGCAGTTCTTC	CASSAGGTYNEQFF
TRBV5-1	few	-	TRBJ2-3	TGCGCCAGCAGCTTATTCCGGACCGACGCCAAGTATACGCAGTATTTT	CASSLFRTDAKYTQYF
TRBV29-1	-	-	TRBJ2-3	TGCAGCGCGGTCAACAGGGTTGCAGATACGCAGTATTTT	CSAVNRVADTQYF
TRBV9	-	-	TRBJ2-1	TGTGCCAGCAGCGTAATGATTGAGTTGGGGACCCAGCAGTTCTTC	CASSVMIELGTQQFF
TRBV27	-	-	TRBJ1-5	TGTGCCAGCAGTTTGGGTGATAGCAATCACCCCCAGCATTTT	CASSLGDSNHPQHF
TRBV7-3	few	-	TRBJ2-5	TGTGCCAGCAGCTCCCCGGAAGGTACCCAGTACTTC	CASSSPEGTQYF
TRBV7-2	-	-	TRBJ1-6	TGTGCCAGCAGCTTAGAACTGGGGTCCCTCCACTTT	CASSLELGSLHF
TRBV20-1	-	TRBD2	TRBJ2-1	TGCAGTGCTCCCTCCAGACTAAGCGGGAGCTACAATGAGCAGTTCTTC	CSAPSRLSGSYNEQFF
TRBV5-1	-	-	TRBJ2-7	TGCGCCAGCAGCTGGGCGAGAGGCGAGCAGTACTTC	CASSWARGEQYF
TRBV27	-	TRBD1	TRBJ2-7	TGTGCCAGCAGTCCAAGGACAGGGATGGGTTCTATGGGGGAGCAGTACTTC	CASSPRTGMGSMGEQYF
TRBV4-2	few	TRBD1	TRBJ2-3	TGTGCCAGCAGCCAACAAAGACAGGGGTCAGATACGCAGTATTTT	CASSQQRQGSDTQYF
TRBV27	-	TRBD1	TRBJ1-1	TGTGCCAGCAGTTTCAACTCGGCAGGGGGAACTGAAGCTTTCTTT	CASSFNSAGGTEAFF
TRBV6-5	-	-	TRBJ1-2	TGTGTCAGCAGTTACTCGCGGTGGGACCCCTATGGCTACACCTTC	CVSSYSRWDPYGYTF
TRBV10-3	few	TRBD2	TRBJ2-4	TGTGCCATCAGTGAGTGGGAGGGGCGCGGAGGGGCCAAAAACATTCAGTACTTC	CAISEWEGRGGAKNIQYF
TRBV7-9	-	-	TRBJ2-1	TGTGCCAGCAGCTTCGAGGGGATAGAGTTCAATGAGCAGTTCTTC	CASSFEGIEFNEQFF
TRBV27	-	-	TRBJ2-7	TGTGCCAGCAGTGACCGGGACACCTCCTACGAGCAGTACTTC	CASSDRDTSYEQYF
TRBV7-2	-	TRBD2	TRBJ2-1	TGTGCCAGCAGCTTAGTACCGGCGGGAGGGGACTACAATGAGCAGTTCTTC	CASSLVPAGGDYNEQFF
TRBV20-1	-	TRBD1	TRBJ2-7	TGCAGTGCCCGCCAGACAGGGGGCTATTCCTACGAGCAGTACTTC	CSARQTGGYSYEQYF
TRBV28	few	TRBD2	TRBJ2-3	TGTGCCAGCAGCTGGAGCGGGAGTAGATCAGATACGCAGTATTTT	CASSWSGSRSDTQYF
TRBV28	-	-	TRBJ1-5	TGTGCCAGCAGTCAATGGGGACGGACTATTCAGCCCCAGCATTTT	CASSQWGRTIQPQHF
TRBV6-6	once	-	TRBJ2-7	TGTGCCAGCAGCCGAAGCGGGACAAACGCCTACGAGCAGTACTTC	CASSRSGTNAYEQYF